This TCR beta chain was observed in a study of blood T cells in healthy people across ages. This clonotype was found a few times. Caucasian individuals from Russia who were healthy and aged roughly 6 to 90 acted as donors. With each sample, at least 6 micrograms of total RNA were extracted. Trimming left V 4 bases short and J 1 base short, with 7 bases between. This CDR3 spans 13 amino acids. CDR1 is LGHNA and CDR2 is YNFKEQ in the germline V gene. Primers used in a second PCR of roughly 6 to 12 cycles were a sample-barcoded 5' primer and a J-beta primer mix. All samples gave at least 2.5 million CDR3-containing paired-end reads. One entry per CDR3 protein results from TCRdb running MiXCR on the 5' RACE reads. The sample consists of 450,000 to 700,000 distinct CDR3 sequences, about 26% of them appearing once.

This chain links TRBV4-2 with TRBJ2-5; no clear D gene. Sequencing was done on a sample of blood. This TCR was recovered from a woman in her 70s in good health. The chain's CDR3 is CASSRQRQETQYF. The CDR3, as DNA: TGTGCCAGCAGCCGGCAGCGCCAAGAGACCCAGTACTTC.